The rows below give T cell receptor beta chains drawn from one sample of a study of identical twins. TCRdb re-analysed the 5' RACE reads in MiXCR, keeping a single row per CDR3 protein. The table shows about 390,000 distinct CDR3 sequences, with roughly 9% occurring only once. The sequenced sample consisted of naive T cells sorted from blood. These receptors came from a woman in her forties or fifties in good health. Each CDR3 is given with its conserved first and last residue. A D gene is named only where the DNA matches it firmly. Clone size is not always given. Where it is, it says once, few, many or a class for expanded clones.

V: TRBV29-1; size: few; J: TRBJ2-6; D: TRBD1; DNA: TGCAGCGTCGCCCAATGGACAGGGGCGTTATCTGGGGCCAACGTCCTGACTTTC; CDR3: CSVAQWTGALSGANVLTF
V: TRBV20-1; size: NA; J: TRBJ2-2; D: NA; DNA: TGCAGTGCTAGAGATAGCGGGAACACCGGGGAGCTGTTTTTT; CDR3: CSARDSGNTGELFF
V: TRBV11-2; size: few; J: TRBJ2-2; D: TRBD2; DNA: TGTGCCAGCAGCTCCTACACCGGGACTAGGGTGAGCTGGGAGCTGTTTTTT; CDR3: CASSSYTGTRVSWELFF
V: TRBV20-1; size: few; J: TRBJ2-1; D: NA; DNA: TGCAGTGCCCCCCGAGTCCGGGATTACAATGAGCAGTTCTTC; CDR3: CSAPRVRDYNEQFF
V: TRBV10-3; size: few; J: TRBJ1-6; D: TRBD1; DNA: TGTGCCACCGTACAGGGGGCTGGCTCTAATTCACCCCTCCACTTT; CDR3: CATVQGAGSNSPLHF
V: TRBV10-3; size: NA; J: TRBJ2-5; D: TRBD2; DNA: TGTGCCATCGGGGGACTAGCGGGAAGTGAAGCCCAGTACTTC; CDR3: CAIGGLAGSEAQYF
V: TRBV4-1; size: NA; J: TRBJ2-1; D: TRBD2; DNA: TGCGCCAGCAGCCAAGTGAGAGCCGGGACTAGCGGGCCTCAGTTCTTC; CDR3: CASSQVRAGTSGPQFF
V: TRBV5-1; size: many; J: TRBJ2-1; D: NA; DNA: TGCGCCACGCAGGTGGCAGGGTTAAGCAATGAGCAGTTCTTC; CDR3: CATQVAGLSNEQFF
V: TRBV29-1; size: many; J: TRBJ1-1; D: NA; DNA: TGCAGCGTTGGTGGGGAACTGAGGGCTTTCTTT; CDR3: CSVGGELRAFF
V: TRBV11-2; size: NA; J: TRBJ2-3; D: NA; DNA: TGTGCCAGCAGCTTCGACTTGGATACGCAGTATTTT; CDR3: CASSFDLDTQYF
V: TRBV20-1; size: many; J: TRBJ2-1; D: NA; DNA: TGCAGTGCTAGAGATGGGGCTAGCGTAAATGAGCAGTTCTTC; CDR3: CSARDGASVNEQFF
V: TRBV29-1; size: many; J: TRBJ2-5; D: NA; DNA: TGCAGCGTTGATTGGGAGACCCAGTACTTC; CDR3: CSVDWETQYF
V: TRBV10-2; size: few; J: TRBJ2-7; D: TRBD2; DNA: TGCGCCAGCAGTAGCGGGGACCTCGACCACTCCTACGAGCAGTACTTC; CDR3: CASSSGDLDHSYEQYF
V: TRBV4-1; size: few; J: TRBJ2-4; D: NA; DNA: TGCGCCAGCAGCCCTCAGGCTGGACTAGCCAAAAACATTCAGTACTTC; CDR3: CASSPQAGLAKNIQYF
V: TRBV6-6; size: many; J: TRBJ2-2; D: NA; DNA: TGTGCCAGCAGTCCTTATAACACCGGGGAGCTGTTTTTT; CDR3: CASSPYNTGELFF
V: TRBV7-2; size: NA; J: TRBJ2-2; D: TRBD2; DNA: TGTGCCAGCAGCCCCGGACTAGCGATGGGCGGGGAGCTGTTTTTT; CDR3: CASSPGLAMGGELFF
V: TRBV5-1; size: many; J: TRBJ2-1; D: NA; DNA: TGCGCCAGCAGCTTGGTACCGGACAATGAGCAGTTCTTC; CDR3: CASSLVPDNEQFF
V: TRBV25-1; size: many; J: TRBJ1-1; D: NA; DNA: TGTGCCAGCAGTGAAGGGGGCACTGAAGCTTTCTTT; CDR3: CASSEGGTEAFF
V: TRBV7-8; size: NA; J: TRBJ2-2; D: NA; DNA: TGTGCCAGCAGCTTAGTCGAGGGCCCGGCCGGGGAGCCGTTTTTT; CDR3: CASSLVEGPAGEPFF
V: TRBV7-2; size: NA; J: TRBJ2-7; D: NA; DNA: TGTGCCAGCAGCCAACGCCACCTGGGCTCTTACGAGCAGTACTTC; CDR3: CASSQRHLGSYEQYF
V: TRBV5-1; size: many; J: TRBJ2-1; D: TRBD2; DNA: TGCGCCAGCAGCTTGGCCCCCCGGACTAGCGGGAGTGTAGGCTCCTACAATGAGCAGTTCTTC; CDR3: CASSLAPRTSGSVGSYNEQFF
V: TRBV6-5; size: NA; J: TRBJ2-5; D: NA; DNA: TGTGCCACCTCGAGGGGCGAGGAGACCCAGTACTTC; CDR3: CATSRGEETQYF
V: TRBV20-1; size: few; J: TRBJ1-4; D: NA; DNA: TGCAGTGCTAGAGACGCGGATGGGGGGAGGAGTGAAAAACTGTTTTTT; CDR3: CSARDADGGRSEKLFF
V: TRBV24-1; size: NA; J: TRBJ2-1; D: NA; DNA: TGTGCCACCAGTGAGGGGCACAGCTCCTACAATGAGCACTTCTTC; CDR3: CATSEGHSSYNEHFF
V: TRBV14; size: NA; J: TRBJ2-3; D: TRBD1; DNA: TGTGCCAGCAGATCGACAGGGGGTGCAATGGGAGCAACAGATACGCAGTATTTT; CDR3: CASRSTGGAMGATDTQYF
V: TRBV12-3/TRBV12-4; size: NA; J: TRBJ2-6; D: TRBD1; DNA: TGTGCCAGCAGACCAGGGGGCGCTTCCTCTGGGGCCAACGTCCTGACTTTC; CDR3: CASRPGGASSGANVLTF
V: TRBV12-3/TRBV12-4; size: many; J: TRBJ1-3; D: NA; DNA: TGTGCCAGCCGCCCCCGGATCTTCTCTGGAAACACCATATATTTT; CDR3: CASRPRIFSGNTIYF
V: TRBV12-3/TRBV12-4; size: many; J: TRBJ2-1; D: TRBD2; DNA: TGTGCCAGCAGTGGTTACGGGAGGGCGCGTTCCTACAATGAGCAGTTCTTC; CDR3: CASSGYGRARSYNEQFF
V: TRBV7-9; size: few; J: TRBJ2-3; D: NA; DNA: TGTGCCAGCAGCTTAGGCGGTGGGCCGGTTGCAGATACGCAGTATTTT; CDR3: CASSLGGGPVADTQYF
V: TRBV7-8; size: many; J: TRBJ2-1; D: NA; DNA: TGTGCCGCCTCTAATAATGGGGCGTACAATGAGCAGTTCTTC; CDR3: CAASNNGAYNEQFF
V: TRBV7-9; size: NA; J: TRBJ2-2; D: NA; DNA: TGTGCCAGCAGCCCCGCGAACACCGGGGAGCTGTTTTTT; CDR3: CASSPANTGELFF
V: TRBV2; size: many; J: TRBJ1-1; D: TRBD1; DNA: TGTGCCGGAGGACAGGAGAACACTGAAGCTTTCTTT; CDR3: CAGGQENTEAFF
V: TRBV27; size: many; J: TRBJ2-1; D: TRBD2; DNA: TGTGCCAGCAGTTTATCCAGCGGGGGCTACAATGAGCAGTTCTTC; CDR3: CASSLSSGGYNEQFF
V: TRBV7-8; size: many; J: TRBJ2-1; D: NA; DNA: TGTGCCAGCAGCTATAGATCCTACAATGAGCAGTTCTTC; CDR3: CASSYRSYNEQFF
V: TRBV2; size: few; J: TRBJ2-3; D: NA; DNA: TGTGCCAGCAGTGAAGGTTACCCTGCAGATACGCAGTATTTT; CDR3: CASSEGYPADTQYF
V: TRBV5-1; size: few; J: TRBJ1-6; D: TRBD1; DNA: TGCGCCAGCAGCTTGTCGGGGACAGGGCGTTCACCCCTCCACTTT; CDR3: CASSLSGTGRSPLHF
V: TRBV11-3; size: NA; J: TRBJ2-1; D: TRBD1; DNA: TGTGCCAGCAGCTTAGGAAAGTGGGGACAGCGCTCTAATTACGAGCAGTTCTTC; CDR3: CASSLGKWGQRSNYEQFF
V: TRBV7-9; size: NA; J: TRBJ2-7; D: TRBD1; DNA: TGTGCCAGCAGCTTCGGGACAGGGATCTACGAGCAGTACTTC; CDR3: CASSFGTGIYEQYF
V: TRBV12-3/TRBV12-4; size: few; J: TRBJ2-1; D: NA; DNA: TGTGCCAGCAGTGGACTTTTCAATGAGCAGTTCTTC; CDR3: CASSGLFNEQFF
V: TRBV5-1; size: few; J: TRBJ1-4; D: NA; DNA: TGCGCCAGCAGCTTGCTCTGGGAGGGCAATGAAAAACTGTTTTTT; CDR3: CASSLLWEGNEKLFF
V: TRBV6-6; size: many; J: TRBJ1-2; D: NA; DNA: TGTGCCAGCAGTTACGGCAGGGGCTATGGCTACACCTTC; CDR3: CASSYGRGYGYTF
V: TRBV6-2/TRBV6-3; size: few; J: TRBJ2-3; D: TRBD2; DNA: TGTGCCAGCACTAGACTAGCGGGAGGGCCTAAGTCGGCAGATACGCAGTATTTT; CDR3: CASTRLAGGPKSADTQYF